These 10 T cell receptor beta chains were sequenced from one sample in a study of control samples from healthy donors and cancer patients (dated by TCRdb to between 2020 and 2021). Library creation used the immunoSEQ multiplex PCR assay. In its TCRdb copy, this immuneACCESS table keeps in-frame sequences only and misses some clones. Where compared with another copy, unresolved V genes explain less than half of these, and the others have no known cause. The sample table shows about 130,000 clones, and just over 90% are seen once. 1.7% of the sample is in the top ten clones. The sample taken for sequencing was PBMCs. The receptor set was obtained from a man aged 50 to 59 with head and neck cancer.

For the CDR3, the DNA is TGCAGCATACGGGAGGGAACCTACGAGCAGTACTTC. It yields the protein CSIREGTYEQYF. This chain links TRBV29-1 with TRBJ2-7; TRBD2 matches 8 bases. J lost 2 bases, V lost 8 bases, and 5 bases had no gene match. Per germline, CDR1 SQVTM and CDR2 ANQGSEA. The CDR3 totals 12 residues.

The V call is TRBV5-1, the J call TRBJ1-4; no firm D call. The CDR3 loop spans 16 amino acids. Trimming took off 5 bases at V and 8 bases at J, with 22 bases between the two ends. Per the germline V gene, CDR1 is SGHRS and CDR2 is YFSETQ. CDR3 in amino acids: CASRTEPPPVGEKLFF. The CDR3, as DNA: TGCGCCAGCAGGACTGAACCCCCGCCCGTTGGCGAAAAACTGTTTTTT.

This rearrangement joins TRBV5-6 to TRBJ2-1; the D gene could be TRBD1 or TRBD2 (6 bases each). Deletions cut 2 bases from V and 4 bases from J, with 13 bases between. Germline-derived CDR1 and CDR2 are SGHDT and YYEEEE. The CDR3 sequence is 15 residues long. The chain's CDR3 is CASSLRGVVYNEQFF. The CDR3 DNA sequence: TGTGCCAGCAGCTTAAGGGGGGTTGTGTACAATGAGCAGTTCTTC.

The chain carries TRBV5-1 and TRBJ2-3, with TRBD1 matching over 7 bases. V gave up 4 bases and J gave up 1 base; unmatched junction bases: 6. CDR3 length: 15 amino acids. CDR1 SGHRS and CDR2 YFSETQ come from the germline V gene. The DNA for the CDR3 is TGCGCCAGCAGCCCTCAGGGGGTTGGCACAGATACGCAGTATTTT. It encodes CASSPQGVGTDTQYF.

This clone showed up just once. The chain couples TRBV27 to TRBJ1-4, with 8 bases fitting TRBD1. The CDR3 consists of 13 residues. Per the germline V gene, CDR1 is MNHEY and CDR2 is SMNVEV (reference sequence). V gave up 7 bases and J gave up 5 bases; unmatched junction bases: 3. CDR3 coding DNA: TGTGCCAGCACGGCAGGGGGCAATGAAAAACTGTTTTTT. It codes for CASTAGGNEKLFF.

V gene TRBV3-1 (or the pseudogene TRBV3-2) combines with J gene TRBJ2-5; no definite D call. CDR3 length: 15 residues. Germline V CDR1 and CDR2: LGHDT, YNNKEL (reference sequence). Trimming pared 0 bases from V and 1 base from J, leaving 9 bases between. In DNA, the CDR3 is TGTGCCAGCAGCCAAGATGCCGCCTCCCAAGAGACCCAGTACTTC. It encodes CASSQDAASQETQYF.

Only one count was recorded for this clone. The chain recombines TRBV18 with TRBJ2-7, with 9 positions matching TRBD1. The CDR3 extends over 15 amino acids. V lost 4 bases to trimming and J lost 5 bases; unmatched junction nucleotides: 9. Germline V CDR1 and CDR2: KGHSH, LQKENI. The DNA of the CDR3 is TGTGCCAGCTCACGAATGGGGACAGGGCGAGACGAGCAGTACTTC. Protein: CASSRMGTGRDEQYF.

The rearrangement joins TRBV4-2 to TRBJ1-1, with a possible D match to TRBD1 (5 bases). V lost 0 bases and J 4 bases, leaving 24 bases between the germline ends. Germline V gives CDR1 LGHNA, CDR2 YNFKEQ. CDR3 length equals 19 residues. The CDR3 DNA reads TGTGCCAGCAGCCAAGATTTCGGAAGGGGACGCCGGGTGAGCACTGAAGCTTTCTTT. Translating gives CASSQDFGRGRRVSTEAFF.

The rearrangement uses TRBV5-8 and TRBJ2-2; TRBD2 matches 7 bases. Germline V gene sequence: CDR1 SGHTS, CDR2 YDEGEE. There are 16 residues in the CDR3. V gave up 2 bases and J gave up 5 bases; unmatched junction bases: 9. DNA of the CDR3: TGTGCCAGCAGCTTCCTGCGGGGGAGAACAACCGGGGAGCTGTTTTTT. This gives the protein CASSFLRGRTTGELFF.

CDR3 region: CASSATGDEQYF. The CDR3 nucleotides are TGTGCCAGTAGTGCGACAGGGGACGAGCAGTACTTC. V is TRBV19 and J is TRBJ2-7; 8 nucleotides match TRBD1. The J segment lost 5 bases and the V segment lost 5 bases, leaving 2 bases of the junction unmatched. Germline values: CDR1 LNHDA, CDR2 SQIVND (reference sequence). This CDR3 is built from 12 residues.